These T cell receptor beta chains were read from a single sample in a study of PD-L1 blockade in urothelial cancer. Method: immunoSEQ multiplex PCR; TCRdb's copy keeps in-frame clones and lacks some. Among 30,000 to 40,000 clones listed, over 75% were seen once. This sample comprised PBMCs, obtained around atezolizumab (anti-PD-L1) treatment. Receptors were obtained from a man aged 70 or older with urothelial cancer. The CDR3 runs from the conserved cysteine through the conserved F or W. Each record gives: J gene, V gene, clone size, D gene, CDR3 DNA, CDR3 protein. D genes are given only for firm matches. Rows may omit the clone size; those that give it use once, few, many or a size class.

j_call: TRBJ2-7
v_call: TRBV6-6
clone_size: NA
d_call: TRBD2
cdr3_nt: TGTGCCAGCAGTTCGCGACTAGCGGGGGTCTACGAGCAGTACTTC
cdr3_aa: CASSSRLAGVYEQYF

j_call: TRBJ2-1
v_call: TRBV7-9
clone_size: NA
d_call: TRBD2
cdr3_nt: TGTGCCAGCAGCTTCCCTAGCGGGAGTCGTGAGCAGTTCTTC
cdr3_aa: CASSFPSGSREQFF

j_call: TRBJ1-3
v_call: TRBV25-1
clone_size: NA
d_call: NA
cdr3_nt: TGTGCCAGCAGTGAAAAGGGGGACTCTGGAAACACCATATATTTT
cdr3_aa: CASSEKGDSGNTIYF

j_call: TRBJ2-6
v_call: TRBV29-1
clone_size: once
d_call: NA
cdr3_nt: TGCAGCGTTCGGGGATCTGGGGCCAACGTCCTGACTTTC
cdr3_aa: CSVRGSGANVLTF

j_call: TRBJ2-7
v_call: TRBV18
clone_size: NA
d_call: NA
cdr3_nt: TGTGCCAGCTCACCACCGTCGACAGGCATCGAGCAGTACTTC
cdr3_aa: CASSPPSTGIEQYF

j_call: TRBJ2-7
v_call: TRBV18
clone_size: few
d_call: TRBD2
cdr3_nt: TGTGCCAGCTCACCCCCGGGGGGTCAGAAGTACTTC
cdr3_aa: CASSPPGGQKYF

j_call: TRBJ1-1
v_call: TRBV4-2
clone_size: NA
d_call: TRBD1
cdr3_nt: TGTGCCAGCAGCGGGACAGGGATGAACACTGAAGCTTTCTTT
cdr3_aa: CASSGTGMNTEAFF

j_call: TRBJ1-2
v_call: TRBV28
clone_size: once
d_call: TRBD1
cdr3_nt: TGTGCCAGCAGGGATCCCCGGGGACAGAACTATGGCTACACCTTC
cdr3_aa: CASRDPRGQNYGYTF

j_call: TRBJ2-1
v_call: TRBV9
clone_size: NA
d_call: TRBD2
cdr3_nt: TGTGCCAGCAGCCGGACGGGGGGGGCAGGCGACAATGAGCAGTTCTTC
cdr3_aa: CASSRTGGAGDNEQFF

j_call: TRBJ1-2
v_call: TRBV29-1
clone_size: NA
d_call: TRBD1
cdr3_nt: TGCAGCGGATCCGGGACAGACTATGGCTACACCTTC
cdr3_aa: CSGSGTDYGYTF

j_call: TRBJ1-4
v_call: TRBV4-1
clone_size: NA
d_call: NA
cdr3_nt: TGCGCCAGCAGCCGCCCTAACAGGGATGAAAAACTGTTTTTT
cdr3_aa: CASSRPNRDEKLFF

j_call: TRBJ1-1
v_call: TRBV7-9
clone_size: NA
d_call: NA
cdr3_nt: TGTGCCAGCAGCCCTATTTGGAACACTGAAGCTTTCTTT
cdr3_aa: CASSPIWNTEAFF

j_call: TRBJ2-5
v_call: TRBV5-1
clone_size: NA
d_call: TRBD2
cdr3_nt: TGCGCCAGCAGCTTGGCTAGCGGGAAAGAGACCCAGTACTTC
cdr3_aa: CASSLASGKETQYF

j_call: TRBJ1-1
v_call: TRBV5-1
clone_size: NA
d_call: TRBD1
cdr3_nt: TGCGCCAGCAGCGGATGGACAGGGGCTGACACTGAAGCTTTCTTT
cdr3_aa: CASSGWTGADTEAFF

j_call: TRBJ1-2
v_call: TRBV28
clone_size: NA
d_call: TRBD1
cdr3_nt: TGTGCCAGCAGTTCGGGACAGCGCCCCTATGGCTACACCTTC
cdr3_aa: CASSSGQRPYGYTF

j_call: TRBJ1-1
v_call: TRBV5-5
clone_size: NA
d_call: NA
cdr3_nt: TGTGCCAGCAGACTTACTACAGGGCTGAACACTGAAGCTTTCTTT
cdr3_aa: CASRLTTGLNTEAFF

j_call: TRBJ2-1
v_call: TRBV6-5
clone_size: once
d_call: NA
cdr3_nt: TGTGCCAGCAGTTACTCGACTAGCAATGAGCAGTTCTTC
cdr3_aa: CASSYSTSNEQFF

j_call: TRBJ2-2
v_call: TRBV5-1
clone_size: NA
d_call: TRBD2
cdr3_nt: TGCGCCAGCAGCCTGGGACTACTAACCACCGGGGAGCTGTTTTTT
cdr3_aa: CASSLGLLTTGELFF

j_call: TRBJ2-1
v_call: TRBV9
clone_size: NA
d_call: TRBD2
cdr3_nt: TGTGCCAGCAGCGTAGCAAGCGGGAGGCCCTACAATGAGCAGTTCTTC
cdr3_aa: CASSVASGRPYNEQFF

j_call: TRBJ1-2
v_call: TRBV13
clone_size: NA
d_call: TRBD1
cdr3_nt: TGTGCCAGCAGCGCCCGGACAGGGCCCCGAGATGGCTACACCTTC
cdr3_aa: CASSARTGPRDGYTF

j_call: TRBJ2-7
v_call: TRBV7-9
clone_size: NA
d_call: NA
cdr3_nt: TGTGCCAGCAGCTTAGCCGGGTTTTCCTACGAGCAGTACTTC
cdr3_aa: CASSLAGFSYEQYF

j_call: TRBJ2-3
v_call: TRBV30
clone_size: NA
d_call: NA
cdr3_nt: TGTGCCTGGAGGTCCTTGGGGCGGGGTGGGGATACGCAGTATTTT
cdr3_aa: CAWRSLGRGGDTQYF

j_call: TRBJ2-3
v_call: TRBV18
clone_size: NA
d_call: NA
cdr3_nt: TGTGCCAGCTCACCACCGCTTATTACGGGCACAGATACGCAGTATTTT
cdr3_aa: CASSPPLITGTDTQYF

j_call: TRBJ2-1
v_call: TRBV5-1
clone_size: once
d_call: NA
cdr3_nt: TGCGCCAGCAGCCCGAGCCCCAGGAATGAGCAGTTCTTC
cdr3_aa: CASSPSPRNEQFF

j_call: TRBJ2-7
v_call: TRBV19
clone_size: NA
d_call: TRBD2
cdr3_nt: TGTGCCAGTAGTTTTGCGGGAGGGTACGAGCAGTACTTC
cdr3_aa: CASSFAGGYEQYF

j_call: TRBJ1-1
v_call: TRBV2
clone_size: NA
d_call: NA
cdr3_nt: TGTGCCAGCAGTCCCATTCAGGCGGGGACTGAAGCTTTCTTT
cdr3_aa: CASSPIQAGTEAFF

j_call: TRBJ2-7
v_call: TRBV11-2
clone_size: NA
d_call: TRBD2
cdr3_nt: TGTGCCAGCAGCTTAGACCTAACCAGGCCTAGCGGGAGGCCGAGGGAGCAGTACTTC
cdr3_aa: CASSLDLTRPSGRPREQYF

j_call: TRBJ2-7
v_call: TRBV5-6
clone_size: once
d_call: NA
cdr3_nt: TGTGCCAGCAGCCAGGGACTTCTCGAGCAGTACTTC
cdr3_aa: CASSQGLLEQYF

j_call: TRBJ2-5
v_call: TRBV18
clone_size: NA
d_call: TRBD1
cdr3_nt: TGTGCCAGCTCACAGGACAGGGGGCAGGAGACCCAGTACTTC
cdr3_aa: CASSQDRGQETQYF

j_call: TRBJ2-7
v_call: TRBV29-1
clone_size: NA
d_call: NA
cdr3_nt: TGCAGCGTGGGAGTACTACGCGAGCAGTACTTC
cdr3_aa: CSVGVLREQYF

j_call: TRBJ2-2
v_call: TRBV5-1
clone_size: NA
d_call: TRBD2
cdr3_nt: TGCGCCAGCAGCTTGGCCGGGCAGCGGGGAACCGGGGAGCTGTTTTTT
cdr3_aa: CASSLAGQRGTGELFF

j_call: TRBJ2-2
v_call: TRBV9
clone_size: NA
d_call: NA
cdr3_nt: TGTGCCAACAGCGTAAGGACTACCGGGGAGCTGTTTTTT
cdr3_aa: CANSVRTTGELFF

j_call: TRBJ2-7
v_call: TRBV27
clone_size: NA
d_call: TRBD2
cdr3_nt: TGTGCCAGTTATCCCAGCGGGAGAGGGTACGAGCAGTACTTC
cdr3_aa: CASYPSGRGYEQYF

j_call: TRBJ2-7
v_call: TRBV7-8
clone_size: NA
d_call: TRBD1
cdr3_nt: TGTGCCAGCAGCTCTCCGGGACAGGGGGGCTACGAGCAGTACTTC
cdr3_aa: CASSSPGQGGYEQYF

j_call: TRBJ2-2
v_call: TRBV9
clone_size: NA
d_call: NA
cdr3_nt: TGTGCCAGCAGCGTAGATGTCAGGCGGAACACCGGGGAGCTGTTTTTT
cdr3_aa: CASSVDVRRNTGELFF

j_call: TRBJ1-4
v_call: TRBV18
clone_size: NA
d_call: NA
cdr3_nt: TGTGCCAGCTCATTATCAGGCCTCGCTAATGAAAAACTGTTTTTT
cdr3_aa: CASSLSGLANEKLFF

j_call: TRBJ2-5
v_call: TRBV13
clone_size: NA
d_call: NA
cdr3_nt: TGTGCCAGCAATGACTACAGGGACAGGACTAGGAAAGAGACCCAGTACTTC
cdr3_aa: CASNDYRDRTRKETQYF

j_call: TRBJ1-1
v_call: TRBV7-6
clone_size: NA
d_call: NA
cdr3_nt: TGTGCCAGCAGCTTGGGGGGGGCGGGAACTGAAGCTTTCTTT
cdr3_aa: CASSLGGAGTEAFF

j_call: TRBJ2-5
v_call: TRBV6-5
clone_size: NA
d_call: TRBD2
cdr3_nt: TGTGCCAGCAGTATAGCGGGAAAGGAGACCCAGTACTTC
cdr3_aa: CASSIAGKETQYF

j_call: TRBJ2-7
v_call: TRBV7-9
clone_size: NA
d_call: TRBD2
cdr3_nt: TGTGCCAGCAGCTTATATTGGCTAGCGGGAGGATTAGGTAGGTACGAGCAGTACTTC
cdr3_aa: CASSLYWLAGGLGRYEQYF

j_call: TRBJ1-1
v_call: TRBV27
clone_size: once
d_call: NA
cdr3_nt: TGTGCCAGCAGTTCAGGGACTACTGAAGCTTTCTTT
cdr3_aa: CASSSGTTEAFF

j_call: TRBJ2-7
v_call: TRBV12-5
clone_size: NA
d_call: TRBD2
cdr3_nt: TGTGCTAGTGGTTTGGGCCGGGGAGGGGTCTACGAGCAGTACTTC
cdr3_aa: CASGLGRGGVYEQYF

j_call: TRBJ1-5
v_call: TRBV19
clone_size: NA
d_call: TRBD1
cdr3_nt: TGTGCCAGTACAGGGGGACGGCTCAATCAGCCCCAGCATTTT
cdr3_aa: CASTGGRLNQPQHF

j_call: TRBJ2-6
v_call: TRBV19
clone_size: once
d_call: NA
cdr3_nt: TGTGCCAGTAGTACCGGGACACCTGGGGCCAACGTCCTGACTTTC
cdr3_aa: CASSTGTPGANVLTF